A single T cell receptor (beta chain) is shown here with its context. The target antigen is unknown. This CDR3 is built from 11 residues. V lost 3 bases and J lost 3, with 3 bases in between. Germline V gene data show CDR1 as DFQATT and CDR2 as SNEGSKA (reference sequence). These data originate in a study of metastatic and nonmetastatic thyroid tumors. About the study: Repertoire data that came from the blood and tumor or nodule tissue of malignant and benign thyroid patients were compared.

None of the patients had undergone any treatment ahead of thyroid surgery. Per the original data handling: It was from CDR3 differences across clinicopathological groups that a distant-metastasis classifier for papillary thyroid cancer was built. TCRdb re-called the PCR reads through MiXCR. V and J calls and clone size were set by TCRdb, not the authors. The table lists some 60,000 clones, more than 25% of them singletons. Findings of the study overall: For both blood and tumor, malignant thyroid tumors reportedly showed significantly higher TCR beta diversity than benign nodules did.

The chain couples TRBV20-1 to TRBJ2-1; D gene unclear. The receptor's source is a female donor with papillary thyroid cancer or a benign thyroid nodule (not recorded which). Some clones in this sample may be carry-over from other donors' samples. Sequencing was done on a sample of blood. The CDR3 DNA sequence: TGCAGTGCTAGCCACTACAATGAGCAGTTCTTC. It specifies CSASHYNEQFF.